This TCR beta chain was recorded in a study of shared clonotypes between healthy human individuals. About the study: A donor's plate count was three for CD4 naive and three for CD4 memory; CD8 naive had two and CD8 memory one.

A note on this clone: Its antigen is as yet unknown.

Germline loops: CDR1 SGHVS, CDR2 FNYEAQ. V lost 3 bases, J lost 5 bases, and 7 bases stayed unmatched. CDR3 length equals 15 residues. General observations from the study: What naive subsets generally showed was a larger estimated richness than memory subsets showed. Sharing of clonotypes among donors was expected to vary with sequencing depth.

The table came from immunoSEQ multiplex PCR; TCRdb's copy has only in-frame clones and leaves some out. This sample has about 2.2 million clones, with approximately 92% found just once. It was CD45RO-negative cells, positively selected for CCR7, that made up naive CD8 cells, with terminally differentiated effector memory CD45RA+ cells excluded. This TCR was recovered from a man between 18 and 29 years old in good health. Some clones in this sample may be carry-over from other donors' samples. The chain is built from TRBV7-6 and TRBJ2-5; 9 bases align to TRBD2. The sample was naive CD8+ T cells from PBMCs. The DNA for the CDR3 is TGTGCCAGCAGCTTCAGACTAGCGGAGTACGAGACCCAGTACTTC. It codes for CASSFRLAEYETQYF.